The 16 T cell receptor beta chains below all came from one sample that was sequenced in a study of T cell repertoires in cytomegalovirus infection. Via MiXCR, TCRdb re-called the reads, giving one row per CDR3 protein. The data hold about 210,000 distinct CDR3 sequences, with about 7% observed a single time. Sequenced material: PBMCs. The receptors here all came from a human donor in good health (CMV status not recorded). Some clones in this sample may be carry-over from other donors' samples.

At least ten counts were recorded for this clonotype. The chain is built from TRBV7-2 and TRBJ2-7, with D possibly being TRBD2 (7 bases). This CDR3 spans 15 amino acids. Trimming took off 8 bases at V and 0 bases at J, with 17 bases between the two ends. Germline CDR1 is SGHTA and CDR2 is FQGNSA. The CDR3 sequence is CASGWGGSSSYEQYF. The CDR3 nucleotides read TGTGCCAGCGGCTGGGGGGGCTCGAGCTCCTACGAGCAGTACTTC.

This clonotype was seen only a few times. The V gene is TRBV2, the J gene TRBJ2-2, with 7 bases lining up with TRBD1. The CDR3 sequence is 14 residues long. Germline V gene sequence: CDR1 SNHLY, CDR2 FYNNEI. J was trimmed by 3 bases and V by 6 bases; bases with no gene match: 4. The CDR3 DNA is TGTGCCAGCAGGGGGACAGAATACACCGGGGAGCTGTTTTTT. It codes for CASRGTEYTGELFF.

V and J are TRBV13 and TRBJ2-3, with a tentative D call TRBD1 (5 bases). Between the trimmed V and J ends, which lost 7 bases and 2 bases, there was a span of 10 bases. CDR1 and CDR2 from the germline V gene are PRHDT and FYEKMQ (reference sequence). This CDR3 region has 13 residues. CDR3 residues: CASTGIITDTQYF. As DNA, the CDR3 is TGTGCCAGCACAGGGATCATCACAGATACGCAGTATTTT.

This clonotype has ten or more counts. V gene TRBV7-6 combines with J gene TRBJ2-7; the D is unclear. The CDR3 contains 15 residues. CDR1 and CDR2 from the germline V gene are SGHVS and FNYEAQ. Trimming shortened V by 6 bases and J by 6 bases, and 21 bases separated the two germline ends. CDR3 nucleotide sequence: TGTGCCAGCAGTCCCGGTGGGCCTAGTGAATTCGAGCAGTACTTC. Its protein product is CASSPGGPSEFEQYF.

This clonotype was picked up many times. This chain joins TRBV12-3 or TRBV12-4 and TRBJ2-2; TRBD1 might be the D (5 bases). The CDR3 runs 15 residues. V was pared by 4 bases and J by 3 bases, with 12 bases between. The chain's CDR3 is CASSSLGADTGELFF. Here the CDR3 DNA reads TGTGCCAGCAGTTCTCTTGGGGCGGACACCGGGGAGCTGTTTTTT.

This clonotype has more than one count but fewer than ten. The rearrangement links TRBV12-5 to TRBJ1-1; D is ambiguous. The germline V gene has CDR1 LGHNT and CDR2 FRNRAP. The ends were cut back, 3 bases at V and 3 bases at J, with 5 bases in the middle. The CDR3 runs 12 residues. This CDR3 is CASGLEDTEAFF. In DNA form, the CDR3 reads TGTGCTAGTGGTTTAGAAGACACTGAAGCTTTCTTT. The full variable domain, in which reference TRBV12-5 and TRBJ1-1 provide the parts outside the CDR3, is DARVTQTPRHKVTEMGQEVTMRCQPILGHNTVFWYRQTMMQGLELLAYFRNRAPLDDSGMPKDRFSAEMPDATLATLKIQPSEPRDSAVYFCASGLEDTEAFFGQGTRLTVV.

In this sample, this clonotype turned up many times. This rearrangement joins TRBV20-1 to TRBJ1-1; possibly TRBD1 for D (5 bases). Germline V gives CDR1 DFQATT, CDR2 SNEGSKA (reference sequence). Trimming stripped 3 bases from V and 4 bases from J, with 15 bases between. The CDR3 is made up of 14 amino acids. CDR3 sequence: CSARYVRAGTEAFF. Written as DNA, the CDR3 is TGCAGTGCTAGGTATGTCAGGGCGGGCACTGAAGCTTTCTTT.

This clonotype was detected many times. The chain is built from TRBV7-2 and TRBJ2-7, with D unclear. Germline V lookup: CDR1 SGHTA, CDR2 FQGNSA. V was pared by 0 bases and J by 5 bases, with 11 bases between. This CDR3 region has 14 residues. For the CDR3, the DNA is TGTGCCAGCAGCTTAGCGGTCGTTGGGGACGAGCAGTACTTC. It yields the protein CASSLAVVGDEQYF. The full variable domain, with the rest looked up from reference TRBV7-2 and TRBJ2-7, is GAGVSQSPSNKVTEKGKDVELRCDPISGHTALYWYRQSLGQGLEFLIYFQGNSAPDKSGLPSDRFSAERTGGSVSTLTIQRTQQEDSAVYLCASSLAVVGDEQYFGPGTRLTVT.

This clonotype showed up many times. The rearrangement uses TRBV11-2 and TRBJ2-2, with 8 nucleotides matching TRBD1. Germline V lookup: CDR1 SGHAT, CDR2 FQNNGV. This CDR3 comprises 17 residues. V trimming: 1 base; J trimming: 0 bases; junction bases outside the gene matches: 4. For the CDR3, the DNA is TGTGCCAGCAGCTTAGGCCGGGACAGGACGAACACCGGGGAGCTGTTTTTT. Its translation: CASSLGRDRTNTGELFF.

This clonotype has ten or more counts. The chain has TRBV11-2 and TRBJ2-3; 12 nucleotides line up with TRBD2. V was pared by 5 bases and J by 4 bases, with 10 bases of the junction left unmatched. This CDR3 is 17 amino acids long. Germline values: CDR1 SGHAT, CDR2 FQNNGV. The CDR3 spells CASSRRLAGEASDTQYF. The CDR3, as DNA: TGTGCCAGCAGCCGAAGACTAGCGGGGGAGGCATCAGATACGCAGTATTTT. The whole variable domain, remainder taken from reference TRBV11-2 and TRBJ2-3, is EAGVAQSPRYKIIEKRQSVAFWCNPISGHATLYWYQQILGQGPKLLIQFQNNGVVDDSQLPKDRFSAERLKGVDSTLKIQPAKLEDSAVYLCASSRRLAGEASDTQYFGPGTRLTVL.

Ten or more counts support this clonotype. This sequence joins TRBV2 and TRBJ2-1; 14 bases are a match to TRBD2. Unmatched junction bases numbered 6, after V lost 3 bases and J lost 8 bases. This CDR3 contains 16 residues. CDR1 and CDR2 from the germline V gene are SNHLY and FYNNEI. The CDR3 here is CASSDGTSGGKDEQFF. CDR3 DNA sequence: TGTGCCAGCAGTGACGGGACTAGCGGGGGTAAAGATGAGCAGTTCTTC. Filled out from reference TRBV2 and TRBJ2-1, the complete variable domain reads EPEVTQTPSHQVTQMGQEVILRCVPISNHLYFYWYRQILGQKVEFLVSFYNNEISEKSEIFDDQFSVERPDGSNFTLKIRSTKLEDSAMYFCASSDGTSGGKDEQFFGPGTRLTVL.

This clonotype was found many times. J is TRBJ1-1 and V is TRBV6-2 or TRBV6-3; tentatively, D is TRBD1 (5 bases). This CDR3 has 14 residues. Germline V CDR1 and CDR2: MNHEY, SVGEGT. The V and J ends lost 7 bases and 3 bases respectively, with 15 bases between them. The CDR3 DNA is TGTGCCAGCACCGCCTGGGGGACGGACACTGAAGCTTTCTTT. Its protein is CASTAWGTDTEAFF.

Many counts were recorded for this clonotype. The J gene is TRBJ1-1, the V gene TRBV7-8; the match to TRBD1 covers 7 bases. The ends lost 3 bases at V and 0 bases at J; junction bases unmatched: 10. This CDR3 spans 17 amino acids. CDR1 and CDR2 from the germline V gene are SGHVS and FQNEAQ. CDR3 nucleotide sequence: TGTGCCAGCAGCTTTCGACAGGGAGGTGTCCTGAACACTGAAGCTTTCTTT. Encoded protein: CASSFRQGGVLNTEAFF.

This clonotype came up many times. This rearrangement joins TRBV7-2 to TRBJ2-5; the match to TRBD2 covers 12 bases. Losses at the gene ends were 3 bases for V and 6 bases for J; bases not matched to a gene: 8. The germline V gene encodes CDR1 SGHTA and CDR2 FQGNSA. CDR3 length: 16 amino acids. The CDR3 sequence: CASSLASGGAGQTQYF. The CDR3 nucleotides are TGTGCCAGCAGCTTGGCTAGCGGGGGGGCCGGGCAGACCCAGTACTTC.

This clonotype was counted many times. The CDR3: CASSFPFPSTDTQYF. The DNA of the CDR3 is TGTGCCAGCAGCTTTCCATTTCCTAGCACAGATACGCAGTATTTT. The rearrangement links TRBV7-2 to TRBJ2-3; D not certain. Deletions cut 3 bases from V and 0 bases from J, with 10 bases between. Germline CDR1 SGHTA, CDR2 FQGNSA. The CDR3 extends over 15 amino acids.

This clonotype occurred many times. The CDR3 nucleotides are TGTGCCAGCAGTTTATACAGGGAGGGGGCCAACGTCCTGACTTTC. It is translated as CASSLYREGANVLTF. The V call is TRBV27, the J call TRBJ2-6, with a weak D call TRBD1 (6 bases). This CDR3 spans 15 amino acids. V lost 1 base and J lost 4, with 8 bases in between. Germline assignment: CDR1 MNHEY and CDR2 SMNVEV (reference sequence).